This TCR beta chain was captured by sequencing in a study of T cells in Graves' hyperthyroidism and ophthalmopathy. Amplified TCR beta CDR3 regions came from RNA transcripts. With the HTBI primer set, the TCR CDR3 went through a first round of RT-PCR. TCRdb redid the calling of the multiplex PCR reads with MiXCR, one entry per CDR3 protein. The sample has hundreds of thousands of distinct CDR3 sequences, approximately 25% seen once; the top ten hold roughly 10%. The V gene's germline CDR1 is MNHEY and CDR2 SMNVEV (reference sequence). Germline trimming cut 3 bases from V and 1 base from J; bases unmatched to any gene: 14. There are 18 residues in the CDR3. This clonotype was seen ten or more times.

The rearrangement uses TRBV27 and TRBJ1-1; TRBD1 agrees at 7 bases. Material: blood. This receptor was identified in a woman aged 30 to 39 with Graves' ophthalmopathy. The chain's CDR3 is CASSFGSGGGRPNTEAFF. The CDR3 nucleotides read TGTGCCAGCAGTTTTGGTAGTGGAGGGGGCAGGCCGAACACTGAAGCTTTCTTT.